The T cell receptor (beta chain) under discussion was sequenced for a study of T cells in Graves' hyperthyroidism and ophthalmopathy. Study information: Upon initial diagnosis and before any treatment, peripheral blood was collected. Study-level points and caveats: Ophthalmopathy and stable hyperthyroidism were told apart by a 13 V-J model. Most clonotypes that expanded in the thyroid above 0.001 also showed up in blood.

This clonotype was picked up many times. Its antigen is not identified. For Graves' hyperthyroidism to be stable, ophthalmopathy could not progress within 18 months. TCR beta CDR3 regions were amplified from RNA. First-round RT-PCR of the TCR CDR3 relied on the HTBI primer set. TCRdb reanalysed the multiplex PCR reads using MiXCR and keeps one entry per CDR3 protein. The sample has roughly 170,000 distinct CDR3 sequences; approximately 15% are singletons. CDR3 length: 17 residues. CDR1 SGHTA and CDR2 FQGTGA come from the germline V gene. The ends were cut back, 5 bases at V and 0 bases at J, with 19 bases in the middle.

Sequencing was performed on blood. This TCR derives from a woman aged 45-65 years with Graves' hyperthyroidism. V gene TRBV7-3 combines with J gene TRBJ1-1; perhaps TRBD1 as D (6 bases). CDR3 protein: CASSPYLTGKLNTEAFF. The CDR3 bases are TGTGCCAGCAGCCCGTACCTTACAGGGAAATTGAACACTGAAGCTTTCTTT.